Below, one T cell receptor (beta chain) is given with its context. Its antigen is as yet unknown. Trimming took 5 bases from V and 2 from J, leaving 19 bases between them. Germline-derived CDR1 and CDR2 are MDHEN and SYDVKM. The CDR3 consists of 16 residues. This sample was included in a study of OX40 agonist ivuxolimab in advanced cancers. Overall study: Each dose-escalation patient presented with hepatocellular carcinoma, melanoma, renal cell or head and neck cancer. Past anti-PD-1, anti-PD-L1 or anti-CTLA-4 therapy was accepted, and 40% to 45% had received some.

Sequencing used immunoSEQ multiplex PCR; TCRdb keeps in-frame clones, though not all of them. The sample contains approximately 50,000 clones, over 90% of which appear only once. Findings of the study overall: Both blood CD4+ and CD8+ T cells showed clonal growth by week 6 at 0.1 to 3.0 mg/kg.

This receptor was identified in an adult with an advanced solid tumor such as melanoma, head and neck, liver or kidney cancer. J is TRBJ2-7 and V is TRBV28; D call uncertain. The sample here was CD4+ or CD8+ T cells sorted from blood, taken in a trial of the OX40 agonist ivuxolimab. The CDR3 loop reads CASSIRRHTLTYEQYF. In DNA, the CDR3 is TGTGCCAGCAGTATCCGTAGACATACCTTAACCTACGAGCAGTACTTC.